Presented here are 30 T cell receptor beta chains from one specimen sequenced in a study of tumor and adjacent non-tumor tissue in lung cancer. This sample's RNA came from whole unsorted tissue. Three rounds of nested PCR, following a modified ARM-PCR protocol, produced the TCRbeta library. TCRdb recomputed calls from the multiplex PCR reads with MiXCR, one row per CDR3 protein. The table has 200,000 to 250,000 distinct CDR3 sequences, approximately 74% seen once. Sequenced: lung tumor tissue. The receptor source for this set is a man aged 60 to 69 with non-small cell lung cancer.

Note on this clonotype: It may be a read error: a sequence one base away is much more abundant. Because it lacks the conserved phenylalanine or tryptophan at the end, this CDR3 is likely a read error. This rearrangement joins TRBV20-1 to TRBJ2-7; 16 bases align to TRBD2. Unmatched junction bases numbered 4, after V lost 1 base and J lost 4 bases. The CDR3 spans 16 residues. Per the germline V gene, CDR1 is DFQATT and CDR2 is SNEGSKA (reference sequence). Here the CDR3 reads CSARVGTSGRAYEQYS. The CDR3 region has the DNA TGCAGTGCTAGAGTGGGGACTAGCGGGAGGGCTTACGAGCAGTACTCC.

The CDR3 region has the DNA TGCAGCGTTGATTCGGTGTGGGGAACTAATGAAAAACTGTTTTTT. This translates into CSVDSVWGTNEKLFF. The chain links TRBV29-1 to TRBJ1-4; D is undetermined. There are 15 residues in the CDR3. Trimming left V 3 bases short and J 1 base short, with 12 bases between. CDR1 and CDR2 from the germline V gene are SQVTM and ANQGSEA.

The V call is TRBV11-3, the J call TRBJ2-7; D ambiguous. Deletions cut 9 bases from V and 13 bases from J, with 22 bases between. This CDR3 is built from 12 residues. The V gene's germline CDR1 is SGHNT and CDR2 YENEEA. This CDR3 reads CASRAASYELYF. The CDR3 coding sequence is TGTGCCAGTAGGGCCGCCTCCTACGAGCTTTACTTC.

This sequence joins TRBV28 and TRBJ2-5, with 9 bases fitting TRBD1. Germline values: CDR1 MDHEN, CDR2 SYDVKM. The CDR3 totals 14 residues. V dropped 10 bases and J dropped 3; count of bases not matched to a gene: 9. The CDR3 here is CATSGDRAKETQYF. As DNA, the CDR3 is TGTGCCACCTCAGGGGACAGGGCGAAAGAGACCCAGTACTTC.

J is TRBJ2-5 and V is TRBV20-1; TRBD2 aligns across 8 bases. This CDR3 has 13 residues. Unmatched junction bases numbered 10, after V lost 6 bases and J lost 7 bases. The germline V gene has CDR1 DFQATT and CDR2 SNEGSKA (reference sequence). The CDR3 nucleotides read TGCAGTGCACTGGGTAGCGGGAAGCGGACCCAGTACTTC. This encodes CSALGSGKRTQYF.

The chain employs TRBV10-2 and TRBJ2-1; weak D call: TRBD2 (5 bases). This CDR3 has 16 amino acids. V lost 10 bases to trimming and J lost 6 bases, with 25 bases between them. CDR1 is WSHSY, CDR2 SAAADI, per germline. The CDR3 loop reads CAISRGLGTWANEQFF. CDR3 nucleotide sequence: TGCGCCATCAGCAGAGGGCTGGGAACATGGGCCAATGAGCAGTTCTTC.

About this clonotype: This could be a read error, since a much larger clone is one nucleotide away. The chain uses TRBV6-1 and TRBJ2-1; no definite D call. Germline CDR1 reads MNHNS; CDR2 reads SASEGT. The CDR3 spans 15 residues. In DNA, the CDR3 is TGTGCCAGCAGCGACGTACCAGGCTCCTACAATGAGCGGTTCTTC. This sequence encodes CASSDVPGSYNERFF.

Notes on this clonotype: A much larger clone lies one base from this, so it may be a read error. The V call is TRBV29-1, the J call TRBJ2-7, with 11 bases identical to TRBD2. Looked up from germline, CDR1 is SQVTM and CDR2 is ANQGSEA. The CDR3 totals 14 residues. The CDR3 DNA reads as TGCAGCGTCGGCATAGCGGGAGGGCCCAACGAGCAGTGCTTC. This codes for CSVGIAGGPNEQCF.

V usage is TRBV12-3 or TRBV12-4 and J usage is TRBJ1-1, with TRBD1 matching 7 bases. Trimming took 3 bases from V and 8 from J; bases not matched to a gene: 9. The CDR3 is 14 amino acids. DNA of the CDR3: TGTGCCAGCAGTTTTCTCGTAGGACAGGCAGAAGCTTTCTTT. This translates into CASSFLVGQAEAFF.

V usage is TRBV6-1 and J usage is TRBJ1-1, with D maybe TRBD1 (6 bases). Germline V gene sequence: CDR1 MNHNS, CDR2 SASEGT. The V end lost 10 bases, the J end lost 4 bases, and 13 bases lay between the germline ends. The CDR3 is 12 amino acids. The CDR3 DNA is TGTGCCACCCCTGCAGGGGTCACTGAAGCTTTCTTT. Translated: CATPAGVTEAFF.

CDR3 coding DNA: TGTGCCAGCAGTATGGACGGGACCTACGAGCAGTACTTC. Amino acids: CASSMDGTYEQYF. V and J are TRBV6-5 and TRBJ2-7, with D possibly matching TRBD2 (5 bases). The V gene lost 5 bases and the J gene lost 2 bases, with 10 bases spanning the gap. The CDR3 contains 13 residues. CDR1 is MNHEY, CDR2 SVGAGI, per germline.

On this clonotype itself: The junction shows a germline mismatch at one end, possibly a read error. The chain links TRBV14 to TRBJ1-4; D remains unclear. Germline V gene lookup returns CDR1 SGHDN and CDR2 FVKESK. The CDR3 length is 13 residues. The CDR3 loop is CVSTQVALEKLFF. The DNA of the CDR3 is TGTGTCAGCACCCAAGTGGCCCTTGAAAAACTGTTTTTT.

About this clonotype: No conserved phenylalanine or tryptophan ends this CDR3, so it is likely a read error. The chain combines TRBV20-1 with TRBJ1-5; 9 positions agree with TRBD1. Trimming at V came to 0 bases and at J to 6 bases, leaving 6 bases not matched to a gene. Germline lookup yields CDR1 DFQATT and CDR2 SNEGSKA (reference sequence). The CDR3 length is 15 residues. This chain's CDR3 is CSARDQQGALQPQHI. The CDR3 region has the DNA TGCAGTGCTAGAGATCAACAGGGGGCTCTTCAGCCCCAGCATATT.

The gene calls are TRBV28 and TRBJ1-4; D is possibly TRBD1 (5 bases). Trimming shortened V by 6 bases and J by 4 bases, and 9 bases separated the two germline ends. The CDR3 contains 13 residues. CDR1 and CDR2 from the germline V gene are MDHEN and SYDVKM. The CDR3 loop reads CASRDSRNEKLFF. The CDR3 DNA reads as TGTGCCAGCAGAGACAGCCGTAATGAAAAACTGTTTTTT.

CDR3 in DNA: TGCTCCAACAGTGTTAGTGGGAGTGGTGCAGATACGCAGTATTTT. As protein: CSNSVSGSGADTQYF. The chain uses TRBV10-1 and TRBJ2-3; a possible D gene is TRBD2 (5 bases). The CDR3 covers 15 residues. CDR1 WNHNN and CDR2 SYGVQD come from the germline V gene (reference sequence).

With regard to this clonotype: This may arise from a read error, as a much more abundant clone is one base away. J is TRBJ2-3 and V is TRBV20-1; 9 nucleotides line up with TRBD1. V was pared by 8 bases and J by 2 bases, with 8 bases of the junction left unmatched. The CDR3 covers 14 residues. Germline V gene data show CDR1 as DFQATT and CDR2 as SNEGSKA (reference sequence). CDR3 DNA sequence: TGCAGTCTAGACAGGGGGGTTAACACAGATACGCAGTATTTT. The encoded protein is CSLDRGVNTDTQYF.

The chain is built from TRBV5-6 and TRBJ2-3; D possibly matches TRBD1 or TRBD2 (5 bases each). Between the trimmed V and J ends, which lost 9 bases and 2 bases, there was a span of 28 bases. This CDR3 is 18 amino acids long. Germline values: CDR1 SGHDT, CDR2 YYEEEE. The CDR3 DNA follows: TGTGCCAATAGCTCTCCAAGGGACGTATTTTTCGTCACAGATACGCAGTATTTT. As protein: CANSSPRDVFFVTDTQYF.

The CDR3 region has the DNA TGTGCCATCAGTGCGGGACTAGCGGGGAACAATGAGCAGTTCTTC. Translating it yields CAISAGLAGNNEQFF. The rearrangement uses TRBV10-3 and TRBJ2-1, with TRBD2 matching over 13 bases. The V segment lost 4 bases and the J segment 5 bases; nucleotides outside the gene matches: 2. This CDR3 comprises 15 residues. Germline loops: CDR1 ENHRY, CDR2 SYGVKD.

Remarks on this clonotype: A read error is possible here, since a much larger clone lies one base away. The chain carries TRBV20-1 and TRBJ2-3; the match to TRBD1 covers 12 bases. Germline loops: CDR1 DFQATT, CDR2 SNEGSKA (reference sequence). This CDR3 is built from 16 residues. J gave up 2 bases and V 5 bases, and 8 bases lay outside the gene matches. CDR3: CSASRRDRGLTDTQYF. In DNA form, the CDR3 reads TGCAGTGCTTCACGCCGGGACAGGGGGCTCACAGATACGCAGTATTTT.

The gene calls are TRBV6-1 and TRBJ2-1; unclear D gene. V was pared by 6 bases and J by 6 bases, with 18 bases between. This CDR3 has 15 residues. Per the germline V gene, CDR1 is MNHNS and CDR2 is SASEGT. In DNA form, the CDR3 reads TGTGCCAGCAGACAAAGAATAGTGTCATGCAATGAGCAGTTCTTC. Translated: CASRQRIVSCNEQFF.

This clonotype has a handful of counts. The rearrangement uses TRBV4-3 and TRBJ1-2, with no clear D. The CDR3 consists of 15 residues. The V end was cut by 0 bases, the J end by 3 bases, with 11 bases between. The germline CDR1 and CDR2 sequences are LGHNA and YSLEER. CDR3 in DNA: TGCGCCAGCAGCCAAGATTACGACATTGACTATGGCTACACCTTC. Translation: CASSQDYDIDYGYTF.

This clonotype came up many times. V and J are TRBV20-1 and TRBJ2-7; D gene ambiguous. The CDR3 runs to 14 residues. V lost 6 bases to trimming and J lost 0 bases, with 15 bases between them. Germline CDR1 is DFQATT and CDR2 is SNEGSKA (reference sequence). The DNA for the CDR3 is TGCAGTGCCCAGTGGCGACCTAGCTCCTACGAGCAGTACTTC. It translates to CSAQWRPSSYEQYF.

With regard to this clonotype: The junction does not match germline at one end; this may be a read error. This rearrangement joins TRBV20-1 to TRBJ2-3, with D perhaps assigned TRBD1 or TRBD2 (5 bases each). The germline gives CDR1 DFQATT, CDR2 SNEGSKA (reference sequence). This CDR3 is 16 amino acids long. CDR3 amino acids: CIAREGPIRYTDTQYF. Written as DNA, the CDR3 is TGCATTGCTAGAGAGGGACCAATTCGGTACACCGATACGCAGTATTTT.

Concerning this clonotype: An end of the junction differs from the germline gene, which may be a read error. The chain combines TRBV18 with TRBJ1-5; D gene unclear. From germline, CDR1 is KGHSH and CDR2 LQKENI. This CDR3 comprises 13 residues. Here the CDR3 reads CVSSTDGNQPQDF. The CDR3 DNA reads TGTGTCAGCTCAACCGACGGGAATCAGCCCCAGGATTTC.

CDR3 in amino acids: CASTSGTLNIEAFF. The CDR3 DNA reads TGTGCCAGCACGTCCGGGACGTTGAACATAGAAGCTTTCTTT. The gene calls are TRBV11-2 and TRBJ1-1; D is perhaps TRBD1 (5 bases). From germline, CDR1 is SGHAT and CDR2 FQNNGV. The V gene lost 7 bases and the J gene lost 8 bases, with 20 bases spanning the gap. This CDR3 has 14 amino acids. The full variable domain, rest sourced from reference TRBV11-2 and TRBJ1-1, is EAGVAQSPRYKIIEKRQSVAFWCNPISGHATLYWYQQILGQGPKLLIQFQNNGVVDDSQLPKDRFSAERLKGVDSTLKIQPAKLEDSAVYLCASTSGTLNIEAFFGQGTRLTVV.

Turning to this clonotype: The junction differs from germline at one of its ends, possibly a read error. This chain uses TRBV20-1 with TRBJ1-5; no clear D gene. Germline V gene lookup returns CDR1 DFQATT and CDR2 SNEGSKA (reference sequence). There are 14 residues in the CDR3. CDR3 DNA: TGCAGTGCTAGGGGCGGGATAAGCAGTCAGCCCCAGCATTTT. It encodes CSARGGISSQPQHF.

V is TRBV20-1 and J is TRBJ2-5, with TRBD2 identical over 7 bases. With 6 bases clipped from V and 1 base from J, the junction kept 14 bases outside the gene matches. There are 16 residues in the CDR3. CDR1 is DFQATT, CDR2 SNEGSKA, per germline (reference sequence). The CDR3 coding sequence is TGCAGTGCCACGGCAGCGGGAAAGAGAGTCCAAGAGACCCAGTACTTC. It encodes CSATAAGKRVQETQYF.

Note on this clonotype: This clone may be a read error of a much larger clone one base away. The chain recombines TRBV5-8 with TRBJ2-1; D may be TRBD2 (6 bases). Germline lookup yields CDR1 SGHTS and CDR2 YDEGEE. This CDR3 has 12 amino acids. The CDR3 DNA follows: TGTGCCAGCCCGGGACTCTCCAATGAGCTGTTCTTC. As protein: CASPGLSNELFF.

Worth noting for this clonotype: A single base separates this from a much larger clone, so it may be a read error. The V and J genes are TRBV20-1 and TRBJ2-7; D gene uncertain. V was cut by 0 bases and J by 3 bases, with 12 bases left in between. This CDR3 contains 14 residues. Germline V gene data show CDR1 as DFQATT and CDR2 as SNEGSKA (reference sequence). CDR3: CSARDPGMGYEQYF. The CDR3 DNA reads TGCAGTGCTAGAGATCCCGGCATGGGCTACGAGCAGTACTTC.

With respect to this clonotype: One base away lies a much larger clone, so this may be a sequencing read error. The V gene is TRBV11-1, the J gene TRBJ2-4, with no clear D. Per the germline V gene, CDR1 is SGHAT and CDR2 is FQDESV (reference sequence). There are 13 residues in the CDR3. The CDR3 region is CASSTSPKNIKYF. The DNA for the CDR3 is TGTGCCAGCAGCACCAGCCCCAAAAACATTAAGTACTTC.